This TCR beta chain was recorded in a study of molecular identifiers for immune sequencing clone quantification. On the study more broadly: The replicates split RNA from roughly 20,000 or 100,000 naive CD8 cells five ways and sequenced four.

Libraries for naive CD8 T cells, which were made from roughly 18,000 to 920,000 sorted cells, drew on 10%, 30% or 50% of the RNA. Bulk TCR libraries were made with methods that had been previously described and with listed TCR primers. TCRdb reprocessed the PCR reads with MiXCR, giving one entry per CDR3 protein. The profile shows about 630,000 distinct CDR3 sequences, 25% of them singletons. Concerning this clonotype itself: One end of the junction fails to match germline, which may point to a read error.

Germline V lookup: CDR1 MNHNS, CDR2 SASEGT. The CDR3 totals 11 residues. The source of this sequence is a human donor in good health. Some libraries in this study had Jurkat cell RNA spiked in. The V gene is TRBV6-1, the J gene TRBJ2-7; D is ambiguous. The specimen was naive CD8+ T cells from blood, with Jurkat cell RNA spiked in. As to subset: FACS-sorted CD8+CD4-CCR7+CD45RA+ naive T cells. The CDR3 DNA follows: TGTGCCAGCAGTGAAGGGTGGCATCCCTTCTTC. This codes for CASSEGWHPFF.